This record looks at one TCR beta chain sequence and its context. The data derive from a study of cytomegalovirus exposure and HLA in healthy donors. This PCR relied on a set of 60 Vbeta primers and 13 Jbeta primers. The table came from immunoSEQ multiplex PCR; TCRdb's copy has only in-frame clones and leaves some out. The table records approximately 90,000 clones, approximately 7.7% of them present only once. The junction had 15 bases not matched to a gene; V was cut back by 7 bases and J by 6 bases. Looked up from germline, CDR1 is MDHEN and CDR2 is SYDVKM. The CDR3 contains 16 residues. The source is a man in his fifties or sixties in good health and CMV-seronegative. The chain combines TRBV28 with TRBJ2-1, with TRBD2 matching 7 bases. The sample comprised PBMCs. CDR3: CASTSPAGEVFNEQFF. Written as DNA, the CDR3 is TGTGCCAGCACCTCACCGGCGGGGGAGGTCTTCAATGAGCAGTTCTTC.